One sample yielded the 6 T cell receptor beta chains listed below, sequenced in a study of blood T cell repertoires in COVID-19. Clones were sequenced by immunoSEQ multiplex PCR, and TCRdb holds only the in-frame ones, with some missing. The table records fewer than 200,000 clones, 80% to 90% of them present only once. Sample: peripheral blood. These receptors were obtained from a woman aged 70-85 years with COVID-19, enrolled during active disease.

V is TRBV23-1 and J is TRBJ1-5; TRBD1 aligns across 8 bases. TRBV23-1 is given ORF status, its function remaining uncertain. The V and J ends lost 0 bases and 4 bases, in that order; junction bases with no gene match: 5. The CDR3 spans 16 residues. DNA for the CDR3: TGCGCCAGCAGTCAATCGACAGGGGATGGGAATCAGCCCCAGCATTTT. Translating it yields CASSQSTGDGNQPQHF.

The genes are TRBV5-5 and TRBJ1-2; possible D gene TRBD1, 5 bases. Trimming pared 3 bases from V and 4 bases from J, leaving 10 bases between. Per the germline V gene, CDR1 is SGHKS and CDR2 is YYEKEE (reference sequence). CDR3 size: 13 residues. DNA of the CDR3: TGTGCCAGCAGCTCAGGGTATAGCTATGGCTACACCTTC. Translation: CASSSGYSYGYTF. Supplemented by reference TRBV5-5 and TRBJ1-2, the full variable domain reads DAGVTQSPTHLIKTRGQQVTLRCSPISGHKSVSWYQQVLGQGPQFIFQYYEKEERGRGNFPDRFSARQFPNYSSELNVNALLLGDSALYLCASSSGYSYGYTFGSGTRLTVV.

The DNA for the CDR3 is TGTGCCATCAGTGAAATGGGCAAGAACACTGAAGCTTTCTTT. Encoded protein: CAISEMGKNTEAFF. The rearrangement uses TRBV10-3 and TRBJ1-1; D unresolved. Germline values: CDR1 ENHRY, CDR2 SYGVKD. V gave up 3 bases and J gave up 1 base, with 9 bases separating them. The CDR3 covers 14 residues.

V is TRBV30 and J is TRBJ2-4; TRBD2 agrees at 10 bases. The CDR3 sequence is 14 residues long. Unmatched junction bases numbered 5, after V lost 3 bases and J lost 6 bases. Looked up from germline, CDR1 is GTSNPN and CDR2 is SVGIG (reference sequence). CDR3 DNA: TGTGCCTGGAGAATAGCGGGGGGTTCAAACATTCAGTACTTC. Amino acid sequence: CAWRIAGGSNIQYF.

The chain combines TRBV18 with TRBJ2-3; a weak D match, TRBD2 (6 bases). The V gene's germline CDR1 is KGHSH and CDR2 LQKENI. The CDR3 has 14 amino acids. Trimming cost V 6 bases and J 0 bases, with 10 bases left between them. The CDR3 nucleotides are TGTGCCAGCTCGGGGCGGGATAGCACAGATACGCAGTATTTT. This encodes CASSGRDSTDTQYF.

The chain recombines TRBV29-1 with TRBJ1-2; D may be TRBD1 (5 bases). V was pared by 7 bases and J by 4 bases, with 13 bases between. CDR3 length: 12 residues. The V gene's germline CDR1 is SQVTM and CDR2 ANQGSEA. CDR3 loop: CSAQGPLYGYTF. The CDR3 DNA reads TGCAGCGCTCAGGGCCCGCTCTATGGCTACACCTTC.